This entry lists 6 T cell receptor beta chains sequenced from one sample in a study of response to subunit inactivated influenza vaccine. TCRdb processed the RT-PCR reads anew with MiXCR; each CDR3 protein has one entry. This table holds over 150,000 distinct CDR3 sequences, around an eighth found once. The sequenced sample was CD8+ T cells sorted from PBMCs, obtained around 5 days after vaccination. These TCRs come from a man aged 45-65 years who received an inactivated influenza vaccine.

The chain recombines TRBV21-1 with TRBJ2-7; the table names TRBD2, a call not compared with the DNA. TRBV21-1 constitutes a pseudogene. The CDR3 runs to 17 residues. The CDR3 DNA reads as TGTGCCAGCAGCAGAACGGACCGGACTAGCGGATTCTACGAGCAGTACTTC. Its protein product is CASSRTDRTSGFYEQYF.

As for this clonotype: A much larger clone is a single base away; this may be a read error. This chain uses TRBV7-6 with TRBJ2-3; the D gene is possibly TRBD2 (6 bases). From germline, CDR1 is SGHVS and CDR2 FNYEAQ. Deletions cut 5 bases from V and 0 bases from J, with 12 bases between. This CDR3 comprises 15 residues. The CDR3 sequence: CASSGLGTSTDTQYF. CDR3 bases: TGTGCCAGCAGCGGCCTAGGGACTAGCACAGATACGCAGTATTTT.

This chain links TRBV9 with TRBJ2-6, with D unclear. The CDR3 length is 15 residues. In germline, CDR1 is SGDLS, CDR2 YYNGEE. V was pared by 2 bases and J by 1 base, with 7 bases between. The DNA for the CDR3 is TGTGCCAGCAGCGTTTCAAGTTCTGGGGCCAACGTCCTGACTTTC. It yields the protein CASSVSSSGANVLTF.

This clonotype has ten or more counts. This chain uses TRBV12-3 or TRBV12-4 with TRBJ2-7; D call uncertain. V was trimmed by 0 bases and J by 3 bases, leaving 9 bases between them. The CDR3 loop spans 14 amino acids. The CDR3 reads CASSLATSGYEQYF. CDR3 sequence (DNA): TGTGCCAGCAGTTTAGCGACGTCAGGCTACGAGCAGTACTTC.

The J gene is TRBJ2-7, the V gene TRBV6-1; D might be TRBD1 (6 bases). Deletions cut 2 bases from V and 0 bases from J, with 8 bases between. Germline V gene lookup returns CDR1 MNHNS and CDR2 SASEGT. This CDR3 is built from 14 residues. The CDR3 nucleotides are TGTGCCAGCAGTGAATACAGGGTCTCCTACGAGCAGTACTTC. As protein: CASSEYRVSYEQYF.

The rearrangement links TRBV5-5 to TRBJ1-4; unclear D gene. Germline loops: CDR1 SGHKS, CDR2 YYEKEE (reference sequence). The CDR3 is made up of 14 amino acids. The V and J ends lost 7 bases and 8 bases respectively, with 18 bases between them. The CDR3 region is CASGPGLRGEKLFF. CDR3 sequence (DNA): TGTGCCAGCGGCCCCGGGCTCCGTGGCGAAAAACTGTTTTTT.